Listed here is a single T cell receptor beta chain. Its antigen is unidentified. V lost 5 bases to trimming and J lost 0 bases, with 5 bases between them. The CDR3 length is 12 residues. The germline V gene encodes CDR1 DFQATT and CDR2 SNEGSKA (reference sequence). TCRdb redid the calling of the RT-PCR reads with MiXCR, one entry per CDR3 protein. Of hundreds of thousands of distinct CDR3 sequences detected, approximately 24% appear once; the ten largest clones hold 1.9%. This sample stems from a study of response to subunit inactivated influenza vaccine. General study results and limits: Authors suggested each seasonal flu vaccination may recruit only limited numbers of new T cells.

This clonotype was obtained from a man aged 45-65 years who received an inactivated influenza vaccine. The V and J genes are TRBV20-1 and TRBJ2-4; unclear D gene. The material sequenced was CD4+ T cells sorted from PBMCs, taken around 5 days after vaccination. This chain's CDR3 is CSASPAKNIQYF. In DNA, the CDR3 is TGCAGTGCTTCCCCAGCCAAAAACATTCAGTACTTC.